Sequencing of this TCR beta chain was carried out in a study of metastatic and nonmetastatic thyroid tumors. The overall study: Repertoires of blood and of tissue (tumor or nodule) from malignant and benign thyroid patients were compared. Study findings and constraints: Relative to benign nodules, malignant thyroid tumors were reportedly characterized by significantly elevated TCR beta diversity in blood and tumor.

In its sample, this clone was seen many times. Its specificity is not known. Germline lookup yields CDR1 LNHNV and CDR2 YYDKDF (reference sequence). Trimming removed 4 bases from V and 0 bases from J; junction bases left unmatched: 15. The CDR3 is made up of 20 amino acids. Original data processing: A classifier for distant metastasis in papillary thyroid cancer was constructed using CDR3 differences observed across clinicopathological groups. With MiXCR, TCRdb called clones anew from the PCR reads. What appears here as the V and J calls and clone size reflects TCRdb's work, not the paper's. The repertoire has around 25,000 clones, about 26% of them found once; the top ten carry 6%. Among the patients, none had received any treatment before thyroid surgery.

The specimen sequenced was blood. This sequence was found in a female donor with papillary thyroid cancer or a benign thyroid nodule (not recorded which). Some clones in this sample may be carry-over from other donors' samples. The V gene is TRBV15, the J gene TRBJ2-1; TRBD1 aligns across 10 bases. CDR3 residues: CATSTRLETGGSGSYNEQFF. The CDR3 DNA follows: TGTGCCACCAGCACACGCTTGGAGACAGGGGGCTCGGGCTCCTACAATGAGCAGTTCTTC.